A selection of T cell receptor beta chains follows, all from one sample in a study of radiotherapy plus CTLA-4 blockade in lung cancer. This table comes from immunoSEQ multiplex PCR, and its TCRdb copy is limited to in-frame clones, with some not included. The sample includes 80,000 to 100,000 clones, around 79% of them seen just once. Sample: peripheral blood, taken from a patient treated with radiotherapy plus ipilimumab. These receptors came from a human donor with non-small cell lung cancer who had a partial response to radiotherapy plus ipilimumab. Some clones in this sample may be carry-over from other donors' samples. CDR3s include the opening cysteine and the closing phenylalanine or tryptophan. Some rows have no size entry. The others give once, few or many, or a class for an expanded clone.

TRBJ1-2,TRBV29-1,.,CSVDAGWGYTF
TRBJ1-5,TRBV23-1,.,CASSQSGRGRGAKPQHF
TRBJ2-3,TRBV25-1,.,CASRITDTQYF
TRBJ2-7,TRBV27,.,CASSFGTGSAEQYF
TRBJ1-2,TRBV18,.,CASSPEVGARGYTF
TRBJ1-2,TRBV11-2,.,CASSLSQSYGYTF
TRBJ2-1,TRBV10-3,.,CAISGRQDHEQFF
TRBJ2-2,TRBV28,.,CASSPRRQGTGELFF
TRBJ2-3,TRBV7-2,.,CASSRRLEGLITDTQYF
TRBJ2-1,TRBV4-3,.,CASSQDWSASGGNEQFF
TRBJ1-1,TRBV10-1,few,CASSGGSTEAFF
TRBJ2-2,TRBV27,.,CASSTRTSGTYTGELFF
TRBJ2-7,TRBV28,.,CASKIAGGPSEQYF
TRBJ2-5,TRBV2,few,CASIGLANQETQYF
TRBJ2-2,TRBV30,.,CAWSVGAGSPGELFF
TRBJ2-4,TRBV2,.,CASKEELAKNIQYF
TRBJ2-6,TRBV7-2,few,CASSSSGVRVRGANVLTF
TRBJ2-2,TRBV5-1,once,CASSLTGYANTGELFF
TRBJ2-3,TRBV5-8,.,CASSLRVSTDTQYF
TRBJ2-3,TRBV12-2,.,CASRLGACCGRATDTQYF
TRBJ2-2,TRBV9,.,CASSVPDTGELFF
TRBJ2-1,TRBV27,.,CASSLYEGYEQFF
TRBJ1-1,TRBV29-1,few,CSVARLPNTEAFF
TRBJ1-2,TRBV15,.,CATSRDLGTGAEGYTF
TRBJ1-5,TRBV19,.,CASAAHFDGSLREQPQHF
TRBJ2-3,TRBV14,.,CASSQDQVHLRAQYF
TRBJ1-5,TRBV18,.,CASSPALGNQPQHF
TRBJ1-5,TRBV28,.,CASIGQNSNQPQHF
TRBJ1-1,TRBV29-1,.,CSVSTGGLNTEAFF
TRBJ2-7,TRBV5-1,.,CASSLGAGVSYEQYF
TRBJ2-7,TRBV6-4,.,CASSDWGRRQYF
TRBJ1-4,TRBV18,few,CASSTTATVKALFF
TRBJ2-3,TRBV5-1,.,CASSISGSRTDTQYF
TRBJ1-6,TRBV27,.,CASSMRQGGSPLHF
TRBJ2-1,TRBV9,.,CASSQNTRAGVDYNEQFF
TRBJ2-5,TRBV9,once,CASSVASGSEETQYF
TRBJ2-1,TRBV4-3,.,CASSQEGGGAWFNEQFF
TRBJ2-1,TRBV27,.,CASSLRLASYNEQFF
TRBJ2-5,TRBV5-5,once,CASSSGTGDGETQYF
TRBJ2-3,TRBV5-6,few,CASSLHVRQRGTDTQYF
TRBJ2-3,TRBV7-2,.,CASRGGPSTDTQYF